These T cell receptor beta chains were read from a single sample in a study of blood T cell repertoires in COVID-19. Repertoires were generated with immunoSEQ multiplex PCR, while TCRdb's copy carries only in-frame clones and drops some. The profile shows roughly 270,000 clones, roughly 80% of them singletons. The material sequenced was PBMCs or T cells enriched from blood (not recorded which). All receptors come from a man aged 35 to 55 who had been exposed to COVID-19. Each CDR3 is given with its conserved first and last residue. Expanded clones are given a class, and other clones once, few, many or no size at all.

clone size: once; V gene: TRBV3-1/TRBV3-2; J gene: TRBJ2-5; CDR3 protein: CASSTFRASGTETQYF
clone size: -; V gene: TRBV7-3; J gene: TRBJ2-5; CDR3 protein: CASSLGGVAPQETQYF
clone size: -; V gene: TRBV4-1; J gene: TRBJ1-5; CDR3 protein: CASSQTDSNQPQHF
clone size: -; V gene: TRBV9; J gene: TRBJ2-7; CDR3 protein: CASSVEAGTYEQYF
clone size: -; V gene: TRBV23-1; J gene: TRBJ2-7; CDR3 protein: CASSQSSGDRAREQYF
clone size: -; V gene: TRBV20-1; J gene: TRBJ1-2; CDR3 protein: CSARPFGGYTF
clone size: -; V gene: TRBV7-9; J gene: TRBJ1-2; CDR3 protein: CASSLSGGHYGYTF
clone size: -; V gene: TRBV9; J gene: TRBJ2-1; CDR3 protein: CASSGLPASERYNEQFF
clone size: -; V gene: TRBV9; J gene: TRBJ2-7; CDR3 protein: CASSSSGGPYEQYF
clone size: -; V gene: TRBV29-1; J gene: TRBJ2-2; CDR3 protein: CSVPQFTGELFF
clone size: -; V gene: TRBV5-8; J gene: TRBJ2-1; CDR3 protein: CASSLWTSFF
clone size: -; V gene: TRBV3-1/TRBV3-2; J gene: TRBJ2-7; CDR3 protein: CASSRDSGMYEQYF
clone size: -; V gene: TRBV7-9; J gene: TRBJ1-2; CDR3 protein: CASSLRGRGFFNGYTF
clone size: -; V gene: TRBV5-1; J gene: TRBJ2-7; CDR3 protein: CASSSTGGSYEQYF
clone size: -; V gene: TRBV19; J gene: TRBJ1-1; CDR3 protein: CASSISRELSTEAFF
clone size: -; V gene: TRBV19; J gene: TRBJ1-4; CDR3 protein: CASSTTGGGKLFF
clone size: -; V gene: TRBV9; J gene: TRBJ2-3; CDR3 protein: CASQRTSGNTDTQYF
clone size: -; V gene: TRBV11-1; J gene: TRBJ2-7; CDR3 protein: CASSLGLAHEQYF
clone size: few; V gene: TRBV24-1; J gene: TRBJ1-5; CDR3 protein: CATSLSNQPQHF
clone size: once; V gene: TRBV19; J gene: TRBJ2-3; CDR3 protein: CASRAGTDTQYF
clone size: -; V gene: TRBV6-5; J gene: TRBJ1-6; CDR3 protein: CASIPAGSLSRSLHF
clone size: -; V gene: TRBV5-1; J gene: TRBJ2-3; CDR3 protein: CASSRGLAGGTDTQYF
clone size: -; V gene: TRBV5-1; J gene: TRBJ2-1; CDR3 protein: CASSFGTGTGGEQFF
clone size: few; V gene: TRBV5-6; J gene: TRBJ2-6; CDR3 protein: CASSLGGGANVLTF
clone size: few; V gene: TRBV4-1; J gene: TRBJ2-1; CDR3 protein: CASSPTNSPAASYNEQFF
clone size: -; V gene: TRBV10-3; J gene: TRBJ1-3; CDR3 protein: CATVDGSSGNTIYF
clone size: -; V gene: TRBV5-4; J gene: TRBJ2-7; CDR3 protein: CASSLGGGSSYEQYF
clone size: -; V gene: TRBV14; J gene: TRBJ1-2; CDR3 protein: CASSQEGGGSRYGYTF
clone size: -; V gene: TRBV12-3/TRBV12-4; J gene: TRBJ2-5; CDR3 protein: CASGKTSEGTQYF
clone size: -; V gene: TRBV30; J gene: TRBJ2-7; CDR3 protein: CAWSGEASGRYEQYF
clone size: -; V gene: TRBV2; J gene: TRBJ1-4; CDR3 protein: CASKGGANEKLFF
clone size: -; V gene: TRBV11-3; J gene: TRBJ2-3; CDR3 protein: CASIAGGSDTQYF
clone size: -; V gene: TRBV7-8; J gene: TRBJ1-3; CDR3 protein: CASSLAHRDRVLHNSGNTIYF